The clone carrying this T cell receptor beta chain was seen many times. What it binds is not known. This specimen comes from a study of Graves' ophthalmopathy and Graves' hyperthyroidism. Amplification targeted the TCR beta CDR3 regions, with RNA transcripts as the source material. The authors performed first-round RT-PCR with HTBI primers and then a second-round multiplex PCR. TCRdb ran MiXCR on the multiplex PCR reads and lists one entry per CDR3 protein. The sample holds more than 1,000,000 distinct CDR3 sequences, roughly two fifths seen once. CDR1 is SGHTS, CDR2 YDEGEE, per germline. V lost 1 base, J lost 10 bases, and 14 bases lay in between. This CDR3 is built from 13 residues. Study results and caveats: An approximately 83% specificity and 87.88% sensitivity were achieved by a 13-signature model that separated ophthalmopathy from stable hyperthyroidism.

Newly diagnosed hyperthyroidism donors, aged 18 to 65, duration under 2 months. Ineligible for inclusion were patients with other autoimmune diseases, uncontrolled infections, pregnancy or lactation. Sequenced: peripheral blood or thyroid tissue (not recorded which). The clonotype comes from an adult man with Graves' hyperthyroidism. The rearrangement uses TRBV5-8 and TRBJ1-1; D unclear. CDR3 coding DNA: TGTGCCAGCAGCTTGACTGTAGGAGGGAGAGCTTTCTTT. Protein product: CASSLTVGGRAFF.